This is a list of T cell receptor beta chains from one sample in a study of early T cells in non-severe SARS-CoV-2 infection. TCRdb recomputed calls from the 5' RACE reads with MiXCR, one row per CDR3 protein. The profile covers about 61,000 distinct CDR3 sequences, with 10% to 14% appearing a single time and around 1.8% taken by the ten largest. Sequencing was carried out using whole blood. All receptors come from an adult who was a healthcare worker with PCR-confirmed SARS-CoV-2 infection or an uninfected control (not recorded which). Each CDR3 is given with its conserved first and last residue. The order of the fields is V gene, D gene, J gene, clone size, CDR3 DNA, CDR3 protein. D genes are given only for firm matches. Rows may omit the clone size; those that give it use once, few, many or a size class.

V gene: TRBV10-2
D gene: NA
J gene: TRBJ2-5
clone size: many
CDR3 DNA: TGCGCCAGCGGGGGGGCGGGGGCAGAGACCCAGTACTTC
CDR3 protein: CASGGAGAETQYF

V gene: TRBV10-1
D gene: NA
J gene: TRBJ2-1
clone size: many
CDR3 DNA: TGCGCCAGCAGTGAGTCGGGGCACCACAATGAGCAGTTCTTC
CDR3 protein: CASSESGHHNEQFF

V gene: TRBV3-1
D gene: NA
J gene: TRBJ2-4
clone size: many
CDR3 DNA: TGTGCCAGCAGCCTCAGCCTAGCCAAAAACATTCAGTACTTC
CDR3 protein: CASSLSLAKNIQYF

V gene: TRBV29-1
D gene: TRBD1
J gene: TRBJ2-1
clone size: many
CDR3 DNA: TGCAGCGTTGTGAGGTGGACAGGACGTATCATCTCCTACAATGAGCAGTTCTTC
CDR3 protein: CSVVRWTGRIISYNEQFF

V gene: TRBV6-5
D gene: NA
J gene: TRBJ1-6
clone size: NA
CDR3 DNA: TGTGCCAGCAGTTCATCGGGGAAAGAATCACCCCTCCACTTT
CDR3 protein: CASSSSGKESPLHF

V gene: TRBV27
D gene: TRBD2
J gene: TRBJ2-5
clone size: many
CDR3 DNA: TGTGCCAGCAGTTTATCTCCTAGCGGGGTCCAGACCCAGTACTTC
CDR3 protein: CASSLSPSGVQTQYF

V gene: TRBV6-1
D gene: NA
J gene: TRBJ1-2
clone size: NA
CDR3 DNA: TGTGCCAGTTCGCGGGGCGGCTATGGCTACACCTTC
CDR3 protein: CASSRGGYGYTF

V gene: TRBV7-9
D gene: NA
J gene: TRBJ2-3
clone size: many
CDR3 DNA: TGTGCCAGCAGCTCGCCTCGCAGGGCGGGGCGACGAGATACGCAGTATTTT
CDR3 protein: CASSSPRRAGRRDTQYF

V gene: TRBV2
D gene: TRBD2
J gene: TRBJ2-7
clone size: NA
CDR3 DNA: TGTGCCAGCAGCCCGGGACTAGCCTCCCTCGAGCAGTACTTC
CDR3 protein: CASSPGLASLEQYF

V gene: TRBV29-1
D gene: TRBD2
J gene: TRBJ2-5
clone size: many
CDR3 DNA: TGCAGCGCCGGCGGCGGGGGAGGGGAGACCCAGTACTTC
CDR3 protein: CSAGGGGGETQYF

V gene: TRBV20-1
D gene: TRBD2
J gene: TRBJ2-3
clone size: NA
CDR3 DNA: TGCAGTGCCACAGCGGGGGGGATAGATACGCAGTATTTT
CDR3 protein: CSATAGGIDTQYF

V gene: TRBV19
D gene: TRBD1
J gene: TRBJ1-2
clone size: many
CDR3 DNA: TGTGCCAGTACCTTAACACGGACAGGGCAAGGCTACACCTTC
CDR3 protein: CASTLTRTGQGYTF

V gene: TRBV20-1
D gene: NA
J gene: TRBJ2-7
clone size: many
CDR3 DNA: TGCAGTGCTAGAGATCGTCTAGCCTCGTACGAGCAGTACTTC
CDR3 protein: CSARDRLASYEQYF

V gene: TRBV18
D gene: NA
J gene: TRBJ1-5
clone size: many
CDR3 DNA: TGTGCCAGCTCACCGACGGATAGTGATAGCAATCAGCCCCAGCATTTT
CDR3 protein: CASSPTDSDSNQPQHF

V gene: TRBV20-1
D gene: TRBD2
J gene: TRBJ2-5
clone size: many
CDR3 DNA: TGCAGTGTATCGGGCATGGGTCGGGAGGACTTC
CDR3 protein: CSVSGMGREDF

V gene: TRBV29-1
D gene: NA
J gene: TRBJ1-4
clone size: few
CDR3 DNA: TGCAGCCTTGACGGTCAGTCAACTAATGAAAAACTGTTTTTT
CDR3 protein: CSLDGQSTNEKLFF

V gene: TRBV9
D gene: NA
J gene: TRBJ2-2
clone size: many
CDR3 DNA: TGTGCCAGCAGCCTCCGGGGGGCAGGAGGGACCGGGGAGCTGTTTTTT
CDR3 protein: CASSLRGAGGTGELFF

V gene: TRBV10-2
D gene: NA
J gene: TRBJ1-2
clone size: many
CDR3 DNA: TGCGCCAGCAGTAGGAAGGCAGGGGAGGATGGCTACACCTTC
CDR3 protein: CASSRKAGEDGYTF

V gene: TRBV6-1
D gene: NA
J gene: TRBJ1-1
clone size: NA
CDR3 DNA: TGTGCCAGCAAACTCACTGAAGCTTTCTTT
CDR3 protein: CASKLTEAFF

V gene: TRBV6-1
D gene: NA
J gene: TRBJ1-4
clone size: many
CDR3 DNA: TGTGCCAGCAGTGCCCGGGGTGAAAAACTGTTTTTT
CDR3 protein: CASSARGEKLFF

V gene: TRBV6-5
D gene: TRBD1
J gene: TRBJ1-2
clone size: NA
CDR3 DNA: TGTGCCAGCAGGTCCGGGACAGGGACGGCTAACTATGGCTACACCTTC
CDR3 protein: CASRSGTGTANYGYTF

V gene: TRBV6-5
D gene: NA
J gene: TRBJ1-5
clone size: few
CDR3 DNA: TGTGCCAGCAGTTACCGCGCCGGCGGGACGAATCAGCCCCAGCATTTT
CDR3 protein: CASSYRAGGTNQPQHF

V gene: TRBV9
D gene: NA
J gene: TRBJ2-7
clone size: many
CDR3 DNA: TGTGCCAGCAGCGCCGACTCTCAGGGGAACGAGCAGTACTTC
CDR3 protein: CASSADSQGNEQYF

V gene: TRBV5-5
D gene: NA
J gene: TRBJ2-1
clone size: few
CDR3 DNA: TGTGCCAGCAGCCCCAATTACAGAGAGCAGTTCTTC
CDR3 protein: CASSPNYREQFF

V gene: TRBV3-1
D gene: TRBD1
J gene: TRBJ2-5
clone size: few
CDR3 DNA: TGTGCCAGCAGCCCCCGGACAGGGGAGACCCAGTACTTC
CDR3 protein: CASSPRTGETQYF

V gene: TRBV12-3/TRBV12-4
D gene: TRBD2
J gene: TRBJ2-5
clone size: many
CDR3 DNA: TGTGCCAGCAGAGGCGGGGGCCAAGAGACCCAGTACTTC
CDR3 protein: CASRGGGQETQYF

V gene: TRBV20-1
D gene: TRBD2
J gene: TRBJ2-5
clone size: many
CDR3 DNA: TGCAGTGCTCCCGGCAGACTAGCGGGGAGGGGGGAGACCCAGTACTTC
CDR3 protein: CSAPGRLAGRGETQYF

V gene: TRBV7-6
D gene: TRBD2
J gene: TRBJ2-3
clone size: many
CDR3 DNA: TGTGCCAGCAGCTCCGGGACTAGCGGGGGGCGCGGTACGCAGTATTTT
CDR3 protein: CASSSGTSGGRGTQYF

V gene: TRBV7-9
D gene: NA
J gene: TRBJ2-1
clone size: many
CDR3 DNA: TGTGCCAGCAGCTTAGCGGGAAGGGGCCATGAGCAGTTCTTC
CDR3 protein: CASSLAGRGHEQFF

V gene: TRBV5-1
D gene: NA
J gene: TRBJ1-1
clone size: NA
CDR3 DNA: TGCGTCAGCGGCTTCAGAGAGAACACTGAAGCTTTCTTT
CDR3 protein: CVSGFRENTEAFF

V gene: TRBV18
D gene: TRBD1
J gene: TRBJ2-3
clone size: many
CDR3 DNA: TGTGCCAGCTCACGCCCCCAGACAGGGGCCGGCACAGATACGCAGTATTTT
CDR3 protein: CASSRPQTGAGTDTQYF

V gene: TRBV3-1
D gene: TRBD1
J gene: TRBJ2-2
clone size: NA
CDR3 DNA: TGTGCCAGCAGCCCAGGGGGCAGGGGCACCGGGGAGCTGTTTTTT
CDR3 protein: CASSPGGRGTGELFF

V gene: TRBV20-1
D gene: NA
J gene: TRBJ1-1
clone size: many
CDR3 DNA: TGCAGTGCAGAGCCCGGGGGGCGGCAATCCTTGAGCACTGAAGCTTTCTTT
CDR3 protein: CSAEPGGRQSLSTEAFF

V gene: TRBV7-2
D gene: NA
J gene: TRBJ2-5
clone size: few
CDR3 DNA: TGTGCCAGCAGCTTAGCGCGGAAAGGGCAAGAGACCCAGTACTTC
CDR3 protein: CASSLARKGQETQYF

V gene: TRBV7-6
D gene: TRBD1
J gene: TRBJ1-2
clone size: NA
CDR3 DNA: TGTGCCAGCAGAGGGACAGGGGATGGCTACACCTTC
CDR3 protein: CASRGTGDGYTF

V gene: TRBV20-1
D gene: TRBD1
J gene: TRBJ2-1
clone size: many
CDR3 DNA: TGCAGTGCTAGAGCATTCGGGACAGGAGTAGTTTCTACCTACAATGAGCAGTTCTTC
CDR3 protein: CSARAFGTGVVSTYNEQFF

V gene: TRBV7-9
D gene: NA
J gene: TRBJ1-6
clone size: NA
CDR3 DNA: TGTGCCAGCAGCCGTAGTGAGGGGGGAAATTCACCCCTCCACTTT
CDR3 protein: CASSRSEGGNSPLHF

V gene: TRBV2
D gene: NA
J gene: TRBJ2-1
clone size: many
CDR3 DNA: TGTGCCAGCCTAGCGAGGGGCCCGGCCAATGAGCAGTTCTTC
CDR3 protein: CASLARGPANEQFF

V gene: TRBV29-1
D gene: TRBD1
J gene: TRBJ1-6
clone size: NA
CDR3 DNA: TGCAGCGCCGGTGGCGGGACAGGGAATTCACCCCTCCACTTT
CDR3 protein: CSAGGGTGNSPLHF

V gene: TRBV12-3/TRBV12-4
D gene: NA
J gene: TRBJ1-4
clone size: few
CDR3 DNA: TGTGCCAGCAGTCCGCAGGCGGATGTTAATGAAAAACTGTTTTTT
CDR3 protein: CASSPQADVNEKLFF